These T cell receptor beta chains were read from a single sample in a study of tumor-infiltrating lymphocytes in primary liver carcinoma. TCRdb independently ran MiXCR on the multiplex PCR reads; one entry per CDR3 protein. Here the sample spans some 180,000 distinct CDR3 sequences, about 82% being singletons. Sequencing was done on a sample of tumor tissue from primary liver carcinoma. These receptors all come from a man aged 35 to 55 with primary liver carcinoma and hepatitis B virus infection. The CDR3 runs from the conserved cysteine through the conserved F or W. The D gene is left open where the match is weak. Clone size, where shown, is once, few, many, or a class for clones that have expanded.

cdr3_nt cdr3_aa j_call clone_size v_call cdr3_length d_call
TGTGCCAGCAGAAGAATAAGTATAGGGAACACAGATACCCAGTATTTT CASRRISIGNTDTQYF TRBJ2-3 NA TRBV11-2 16 NA
TGTGCTAACAGCTGGGACTACAATGAGCAGTTCTTC CANSWDYNEQFF TRBJ2-1 NA TRBV5-4 12 NA
TGTGCCAGCACCCCAGACAGCTACGGGCAGTATTTC CASTPDSYGQYF TRBJ2-7 NA TRBV11-1 12 NA
TGTGCCAACAGTACCAATGTCTTAACGCAGTATTTT CANSTNVLTQYF TRBJ2-3 once TRBV6-2/TRBV6-3 12 NA
TGCAGCGTCGGGGGTGGGATATCCCACAATGAGCAGTTCTTC CSVGGGISHNEQFF TRBJ2-1 NA TRBV29-1 14 NA
TGCGCCAGCAGTCCAAGGGGGGGGTCGGTTAAAGAGCAGTTCTTC CASSPRGGSVKEQFF TRBJ2-1 NA TRBV4-3 15 NA
TGTGTCACCCAGCGGCCGCACTCAGGGGCCAACGTCCTGACTTTC CVTQRPHSGANVLTF TRBJ2-6 NA TRBV11-2 15 NA
TGTGCCAGCAAGGACGGGGGGAGACAGCCCCACCATTTT CASKDGGRQPHHF TRBJ1-5 NA TRBV6-2/TRBV6-3 13 NA
TGTGCCAGCATTTACTCGCGGGGGGGGCCCTCTGGGGCCAACGTTCTGACTTTC CASIYSRGGPSGANVLTF TRBJ2-6 NA TRBV6-5 18 TRBD2
TGTGCCAGCAGCGCAGACTCGGATCCCGGGGAGCTGTTTTTT CASSADSDPGELFF TRBJ2-2 NA TRBV11-2 14 NA
TGTGCCAGCAGTACCTGCTACGAGCAGTACTTC CASSTCYEQYF TRBJ2-7 NA TRBV5-6 11 NA
TGCACCAGCAGCCAAAGGGGACTAGCGGGAGGGCCTAGCACTGATACGCAGTATTTT CTSSQRGLAGGPSTDTQYF TRBJ2-3 NA TRBV4-3 19 TRBD2
TGTGGCAGCAGGGAGAGGACAGGTTCTGGTACGCAGTATTTT CGSRERTGSGTQYF TRBJ2-3 NA TRBV12-3/TRBV12-4 14 TRBD1
TGTGCCAGCAGCTTCGGGACTAGCAGAGAGACCCGGTACTTC CASSFGTSRETRYF TRBJ2-5 NA TRBV5-8 14 TRBD2
TGTGCCAGCAGCACAGGGGGGAGTAGTGAGGCTTTCTTT CASSTGGSSEAFF TRBJ1-1 NA TRBV6-6 13 TRBD1
TGTACCAGCAGCCCAACCTGGACAGGGATCAGCGATCAGTACTTC CTSSPTWTGISDQYF TRBJ2-7 NA TRBV5-4 15 TRBD1
TGTGCCAGCAGAGGGGGGCTAGTGGGGCTTTATGAGCAGTTCTTC CASRGGLVGLYEQFF TRBJ2-1 NA TRBV6-1 15 NA
TGTGCCAGCAGCTCGACTAGCGGATTTTCCTACGAGCAGTACTTC CASSSTSGFSYEQYF TRBJ2-7 many TRBV5-4 15 TRBD2
TGTGTCAGAAGTGAAGCGGTGTGCGGCCAAGAGACCCAGTACTTC CVRSEAVCGQETQYF TRBJ2-5 NA TRBV6-1 15 NA
TGTGCCAGCAACTTAGATCCTGGGGAGACTAGCATAGATACGCAGTATTTT CASNLDPGETSIDTQYF TRBJ2-3 NA TRBV11-3 17 TRBD2
TGTGCCAACAGTCCTGGAATGGGCACTCAGTATGGCCACACCTTC CANSPGMGTQYGHTF TRBJ1-2 NA TRBV6-6 15 NA
TGTGCCAGCAGTCCCCCGGAGGAGCGGTACTTC CASSPPEERYF TRBJ2-7 NA TRBV6-6 11 NA
TGTGCCAGCATCCCCGGGGCAGGGGGCATTTTTGAGCAGTTCTTC CASIPGAGGIFEQFF TRBJ2-1 NA TRBV28 15 TRBD1
TGTGCCAGCACATTAGATCCGAGGGAGAGTAGCACAGATACGCAGTATTTT CASTLDPRESSTDTQYF TRBJ2-3 NA TRBV11-2 17 NA
TGCGCCAGCAGTGACCAGAGCATCGGTGGAAAGGAGCAGTTCTTC CASSDQSIGGKEQFF TRBJ2-1 NA TRBV10-1 15 NA
TGTGCCAGCAGTGAAATACCAGGGGACCAGGAGACCCAGTACTTC CASSEIPGDQETQYF TRBJ2-5 once TRBV6-1 15 NA
TGTGCCAGCAGCTCTGGGGGAAACTCTCTTGGAGCCCGCATAGATACGCAGTATTTT CASSSGGNSLGARIDTQYF TRBJ2-3 NA TRBV11-1 19 NA
TGTGCCAGCGGACCTCTTAGAGGGGGCTTCTCGGGGGCCAACGTCCTGACTTTC CASGPLRGGFSGANVLTF TRBJ2-6 NA TRBV6-1 18 TRBD1
TGTGCCAGCAGTTTAGTGGGGGTGAATGAGCAGTTCTTC CASSLVGVNEQFF TRBJ2-1 few TRBV28 13 NA
TGTGCCAGCGGTTACCGACCTAGCAATCAGCCCCAGTATTTT CASGYRPSNQPQYF TRBJ2-3 NA TRBV6-2/TRBV6-3 14 NA
TGTGCCAGCAGTCGTGACAGAACTATTAATAAATACACCTTC CASSRDRTINKYTF TRBJ1-2 once TRBV6-2/TRBV6-3 14 NA
TGTGCCAGTATTCTCGGACAGAACAAAGAGCAGTTCTTC CASILGQNKEQFF TRBJ2-1 NA TRBV12-3/TRBV12-4 13 NA
TGCAGCGTTGTCTGGACCCAGAGCGGTGGGCAGTTCTTC CSVVWTQSGGQFF TRBJ2-1 NA TRBV29-1 13 NA
TGTGCCAGCAGTGAAAGGGGGACAGGGGTCTTCTCCTACGAGCAGTACTTC CASSERGTGVFSYEQYF TRBJ2-7 many TRBV6-1 17 TRBD1
TGCGCCAGCAGCCAGGAACTGGAGGTCCCTCCCTACGATGAGCGGATCTTC CASSQELEVPPYDERIF TRBJ2-1 once TRBV4-1 17 NA
TGTGCCAGCAGCCCCCTCCTAGCGGGAGGTCGAAGCACAGAAACGCAGTATTTT CASSPLLAGGRSTETQYF TRBJ2-3 NA TRBV12-3/TRBV12-4 18 TRBD2
TGTGCCAGCAGTCACGGTCCGAGGAGAGGGATCACTGGAAACACCATATATTTT CASSHGPRRGITGNTIYF TRBJ1-3 once TRBV6-5 18 NA
TGCATCGTTGAATATAGTCGGAGGGTAGCAGGAAACACCATATATTTT CIVEYSRRVAGNTIYF TRBJ1-3 NA TRBV29-1 16 NA
TGTGCCAGCAGCCTTGCATGGTACACTGATGCTTTCTTC CASSLAWYTDAFF TRBJ1-1 NA TRBV11-3 13 NA
TGTGCCAGCAGCCCAGGACAGGGGGTCTACGATGAGCAGTTCTTC CASSPGQGVYDEQFF TRBJ2-1 few TRBV28 15 TRBD1
TGCAGCGTTACCGGGACTCCCCCCTACAAGCAGTACTTC CSVTGTPPYKQYF TRBJ2-7 NA TRBV29-1 13 NA
TGTGCCAGCAGCTTAATGACTAGTGGGATGTTCACAGATACGCAGTATTTT CASSLMTSGMFTDTQYF TRBJ2-3 NA TRBV5-4 17 NA
TGTGCTAGCAGCGACAGCGGGAGATCTACAGATACGCAGTATTTT CASSDSGRSTDTQYF TRBJ2-3 NA TRBV11-2 15 TRBD2
TGTGCCAGCAACTTTCCCGGAACTACCGTGACCAAAATCATTCAGTACTTC CASNFPGTTVTKIIQYF TRBJ2-4 NA TRBV11-1 17 NA
TGTGCCATCAGCATAACAGGTATAGGGAACACAGATACCCAGTATTTT CAISITGIGNTDTQYF TRBJ2-3 NA TRBV11-2 16 NA
TGTGCCAGCTGTACCAGCCCAGTAGGTGAGCAGTTCTTC CASCTSPVGEQFF TRBJ2-1 NA TRBV6-2/TRBV6-3 13 NA
TGTGCCAACAGCCAAGATTCGAATTGGAGAGCTTTCTTT CANSQDSNWRAFF TRBJ1-1 NA TRBV4-2 13 NA
TGTGGCAGCAGGCACGCCAGGGGACAGGGGAACAATGAGCAGTTCTTC CGSRHARGQGNNEQFF TRBJ2-1 NA TRBV4-2 16 TRBD1
TGTACCATCAGCTCGAGAGGGCCGAATGAGCAGTTCTTC CTISSRGPNEQFF TRBJ2-1 NA TRBV11-1 13 NA
TGTGCTAGCAGCCCACAGGGGGCGGTCGGCTACATCTTC CASSPQGAVGYIF TRBJ1-2 NA TRBV6-5 13 TRBD1
TGTGCCAGCAGTCCTGAGCTAGCGGGAGGGCCCCTAGATAGGCAATATTTT CASSPELAGGPLDRQYF TRBJ2-3 NA TRBV6-1 17 TRBD2
TGTGCCAGCAGCTTAAACAGGGATGGCCAAGAGTCCCAGTACTTC CASSLNRDGQESQYF TRBJ2-5 NA TRBV5-4 15 NA
TGCGACTGCAGTGGAAACACAGGTACGCAGTATTTT CDCSGNTGTQYF TRBJ2-3 NA TRBV4-1 12 NA
TGCAGCGCCATGTCATCTGGGACCGGCACTACCTACGAGCAGTACTTT CSAMSSGTGTTYEQYF TRBJ2-7 NA TRBV29-1 16 NA